The next 29 T cell receptor beta chains were all read from a single sample in a study of HIV-infected patients and healthy controls. All unsorted peripheral T cells were captured because whole blood was used without fractionation. 500 ng RNA was reverse transcribed with alpha and beta constant-region primers. Using multiplexing indices, alpha and beta chain libraries were generated apart by chain-specific third strand synthesis. TCRdb analysed the 5' RACE reads with MiXCR anew, one entry per CDR3 protein. The sample holds 9,500 or so distinct CDR3 sequences, 5.2% seen once. The starting material was blood, obtained before antiretroviral therapy. All receptors come from an adult with HIV infection.

This clonotype is labeled as medium-sized (0.01 to 0.1%). This chain connects TRBV6-5 to TRBJ2-5, with D possibly TRBD2 on 6 matching bases. Germline V CDR1 and CDR2: MNHEY, SVGAGI. V dropped 5 bases and J dropped 0 bases, with 10 bases sitting between them. CDR3 length equals 14 residues. CDR3 region: CASSAGQNQETQYF. The CDR3, as DNA: TGTGCCAGCAGTGCGGGGCAGAACCAAGAGACCCAGTACTTC.

The table lists this clonotype with many counts. The CDR3 sequence: CASGRGGSEQYF. The CDR3 region has the DNA TGTGCCAGCGGCCGTGGAGGGAGCGAGCAGTACTTC. The J gene is TRBJ2-7, the V gene TRBV19, with TRBD2 as a possible D gene (6 bases). This CDR3 region has 12 residues. Trimming removed 9 bases from V and 6 bases from J, with 15 bases in between. Germline loops: CDR1 LNHDA, CDR2 SQIVND (reference sequence).

This clonotype occurred many times. This sequence joins TRBV6-2 or TRBV6-3 and TRBJ2-1, with D tentatively TRBD1 or TRBD2 (6 bases each). The CDR3 sequence is 15 residues long. The V gene's germline CDR1 is MNHEY and CDR2 SVGEGT. Trimming stripped 4 bases from V and 6 bases from J, with 16 bases between. The CDR3: CASSSPPEGGNEQFF. The DNA of the CDR3 is TGTGCCAGCAGTTCCCCCCCCGAGGGGGGCAATGAGCAGTTCTTC.

This clonotype was observed many times. The chain employs TRBV20-1 and TRBJ2-3, with TRBD2 identical over 9 bases. J gave up 2 bases and V 6 bases, and 12 bases lay outside the gene matches. Germline values: CDR1 DFQATT, CDR2 SNEGSKA (reference sequence). The CDR3 length is 16 residues. The CDR3 protein is CSATPGQRGATDTQYF. The CDR3 coding sequence is TGCAGTGCCACACCGGGCCAGCGGGGGGCCACAGATACGCAGTATTTT.

This clonotype appeared many times. The rearrangement links TRBV4-1 to TRBJ2-7, with D perhaps matching TRBD1 (6 bases). The CDR3 extends over 17 amino acids. Trimming took off 0 bases at V and 1 base at J, with 16 bases between the two ends. Germline CDR1 MGHRA, CDR2 YSYEKL. The CDR3 DNA reads TGCGCCAGCAGCCAAGATCAGCGGCAGGGGCTATCCTACGAGCAGTACTTC. Translation: CASSQDQRQGLSYEQYF.

In its sample, this clonotype was seen many times. V gene TRBV29-1 combines with J gene TRBJ2-2, with 14 bases lining up with TRBD2. CDR1 is SQVTM, CDR2 ANQGSEA, per germline. The CDR3 covers 15 residues. V shed 2 bases, J shed 6 bases, and the junction held 2 bases outside the gene matches. The CDR3 sequence: CSVEPGLAGAGELFF. The CDR3 DNA follows: TGCAGCGTTGAACCGGGACTAGCGGGAGCCGGGGAGCTGTTTTTT.

This clonotype has at least ten counts. This chain links TRBV29-1 with TRBJ2-7; 7 bases are shared with TRBD1. Looked up from germline, CDR1 is SQVTM and CDR2 is ANQGSEA. Germline trimming cut 6 bases from V and 2 bases from J; bases unmatched to any gene: 7. The CDR3 has 13 residues. This CDR3 is CSVTQGFPYEQYF. The CDR3 nucleotides read TGCAGCGTGACACAGGGGTTTCCCTACGAGCAGTACTTC.

In its sample, this clonotype is medium-sized. The genes are TRBV29-1 and TRBJ2-1, with 10 bases matching TRBD1. Trimming cost V 5 bases and J 7 bases; bases outside gene matches: 5. The CDR3 runs to 13 residues. The germline CDR1 and CDR2 sequences are SQVTM and ANQGSEA. The CDR3 DNA reads TGCAGCGTTTCGGACAGGGGGGCAAATGAGCAGTTCTTC. Translation gives CSVSDRGANEQFF.

This clonotype qualifies as medium-sized. V is TRBV20-1 and J is TRBJ1-5; perhaps TRBD1 as D (6 bases). The germline gives CDR1 DFQATT, CDR2 SNEGSKA (reference sequence). The CDR3 length is 13 residues. Trimming cost V 2 bases and J 1 base, with 6 bases left between them. The CDR3 here is CSARQGSNQPQHF. As DNA, the CDR3 is TGCAGTGCTAGACAGGGGAGCAATCAGCCCCAGCATTTT.

This clonotype was seen many times. The chain employs TRBV20-1 and TRBJ2-5, with unresolved D. V shed 7 bases and J shed 0 bases, with 9 bases lying between them. CDR3 length: 12 residues. Per germline, CDR1 DFQATT and CDR2 SNEGSKA (reference sequence). CDR3 nucleotides: TGCAGTGTAGATCCGAACCAAGAGACCCAGTACTTC. Its protein product is CSVDPNQETQYF.

This clonotype occurred many times. The chain is built from TRBV6-1 and TRBJ2-1; D gene unclear. V was clipped by 10 bases and J by 8 bases, with 21 bases between them. The CDR3 totals 14 residues. CDR1 MNHNS and CDR2 SASEGT come from the germline V gene. Here the CDR3 reads CAIKNRLGVDEQFF. CDR3 nucleotides: TGTGCCATCAAGAACAGACTTGGGGTCGATGAGCAGTTCTTC.

Only a few counts were recorded for this clonotype. The V call is TRBV30, the J call TRBJ1-4; D might be TRBD1 (5 bases). Trimming stripped 4 bases from V and 10 bases from J, with 13 bases between. This CDR3 comprises 12 residues. In germline, CDR1 is GTSNPN, CDR2 SVGIG (reference sequence). CDR3 protein: CAWTLGGGKLFF. CDR3 in DNA: TGTGCCTGGACCCTCGGGGGTGGAAAACTGTTTTTT.

This clonotype is classed as medium-sized. V is TRBV3-1 and J is TRBJ1-1, with a possible D match to TRBD1 (5 bases). The CDR3 is 18 residues long. Looked up from germline, CDR1 is LGHDT and CDR2 is YNNKEL (reference sequence). The V gene lost 0 bases and the J gene lost 3 bases, with 20 bases spanning the gap. In DNA, the CDR3 is TGTGCCAGCAGCCAAGATCAGGTCAGGGTTGGAGGGGACACTGAAGCTTTCTTT. Its protein product is CASSQDQVRVGGDTEAFF.

This clonotype was recorded many times. The chain employs TRBV10-2 and TRBJ2-1, with 16 bases aligning to TRBD2. Germline lookup yields CDR1 WSHSY and CDR2 SAAADI. Trimming removed 2 bases from V and 8 bases from J; junction bases left unmatched: 12. The CDR3 is 19 residues long. CDR3 sequence (DNA): TGCGCCAGCAGTGAGGAGGGACTAGCGGGAGGGCCTCACCTGGATGAGCAGTTCTTC. Its protein is CASSEEGLAGGPHLDEQFF.

This clonotype is medium-sized within its sample. The chain uses TRBV5-6 and TRBJ1-1, with D unresolved. Trimming left V 3 bases short and J 5 bases short, with 5 bases between. The CDR3 sequence is 11 residues long. Germline V CDR1 and CDR2: SGHDT, YYEEEE. DNA of the CDR3: TGTGCCAGCAGCTGGGAGACTGAAGCTTTCTTT. This gives the protein CASSWETEAFF.

This clonotype is termed medium-sized. The V call is TRBV4-1, the J call TRBJ2-1; D gene uncertain. CDR1 is MGHRA, CDR2 YSYEKL, per germline. V gave up 0 bases and J gave up 9 bases, with 12 bases separating them. The CDR3 covers 14 residues. The CDR3 sequence: CASSQEGFAGEQFF. In DNA, the CDR3 is TGCGCCAGCAGCCAAGAGGGGTTTGCTGGTGAGCAGTTCTTC.

At least ten counts were recorded for this clonotype. J is TRBJ1-3 and V is TRBV4-1; D gene uncertain. Trimming removed 4 bases from V and 8 bases from J, with 24 bases in between. The CDR3 spans 17 residues. The germline V gene has CDR1 MGHRA and CDR2 YSYEKL. CDR3 DNA: TGCGCCAGCAGCCTGTTTGGGCAGAGGATTGCGTCGGACACCATATATTTT. Amino acid sequence: CASSLFGQRIASDTIYF.

This clonotype was seen repeatedly, ten times or more. This chain links TRBV5-6 with TRBJ1-1, with D unclear. Germline CDR1 and CDR2: SGHDT and YYEEEE. The CDR3 runs to 14 residues. Trimming removed 2 bases at V and 1 base at J, with 9 bases between. The CDR3 region has the DNA TGTGCCAGCAGCTTCGGTCCAGCGAACACTGAAGCTTTCTTT. Translation gives CASSFGPANTEAFF.

Sample share makes this clonotype medium-sized. The V and J genes are TRBV29-1 and TRBJ2-5, with D possibly TRBD2 on 6 matching bases. There are 14 residues in the CDR3. Germline V gene data show CDR1 as SQVTM and CDR2 as ANQGSEA. V was cut by 1 base and J by 1 base, with 10 bases left in between. The CDR3 DNA sequence: TGCAGCGTTGAAGGTCCCGGGGGCCAAGAGACCCAGTACTTC. Its translation: CSVEGPGGQETQYF.

This clonotype appeared many times. The chain is built from TRBV12-3 or TRBV12-4 and TRBJ1-1, with 9 bases lining up with TRBD1. The CDR3 is made up of 17 amino acids. With 2 bases clipped from V and 5 bases from J, the junction kept 12 bases outside the gene matches. The CDR3 nucleotides read TGTGCCAGCAGTTTAAGGAACAGGGGGCTGCGGGATACTGAAGCTTTCTTT. Its protein product is CASSLRNRGLRDTEAFF.

Within the sample, this clonotype is medium-sized. The chain uses TRBV20-1 and TRBJ2-7, with 8 bases fitting TRBD1. The germline CDR1 and CDR2 sequences are DFQATT and SNEGSKA (reference sequence). CDR3 length: 14 residues. Written as DNA, the CDR3 is TGCACCCTCTCCCGGGACAGGATTCCCTACGAGCAGTACTTC. Translating gives CTLSRDRIPYEQYF.

This clonotype was seen at least ten times. This sequence joins TRBV20-1 and TRBJ1-1; TRBD1 is a possible D gene (6 bases). Germline V gene lookup returns CDR1 DFQATT and CDR2 SNEGSKA (reference sequence). Trimming removed 1 base at V and 0 bases at J, with 24 bases between. The CDR3 spans 19 residues. The CDR3 DNA follows: TGCAGTGCTAGAGCCTCAGGGGCATCAAGGACCAGACTGAACACTGAAGCTTTCTTT. This codes for CSARASGASRTRLNTEAFF.

The chain uses TRBV11-1 and TRBJ2-2; 8 bases are shared with TRBD1. The CDR3 is 15 amino acids. The J segment lost 2 bases and the V segment lost 8 bases, leaving 7 bases of the junction unmatched. CDR1 and CDR2 (germline): SGHAT, FQDESV (reference sequence). CDR3 amino acids: CASGGQDINTGELFF. The DNA for the CDR3 is TGTGCCAGCGGGGGACAGGATATAAACACCGGGGAGCTGTTTTTT.

The sample holds many counts of this clonotype. The chain carries TRBV7-2 and TRBJ2-1; D not certain. The CDR3 runs 14 residues. Trimming took off 2 bases at V and 7 bases at J, with 12 bases between the two ends. The germline CDR1 and CDR2 sequences are SGHTA and FQGNSA. In nucleotides, the CDR3 is TGTGCCAGCAGCTTACCGGAATCCTGGAATGAGCAGTTCTTC. Residues: CASSLPESWNEQFF.

This chain uses TRBV18 with TRBJ2-7, with D possibly being TRBD1 (5 bases). Trimming took off 2 bases at V and 3 bases at J, with 11 bases between the two ends. The CDR3 covers 14 residues. The germline V gene encodes CDR1 KGHSH and CDR2 LQKENI. CDR3 DNA: TGTGCCAGCTCACCAGGGCTAGGGGTCTACGAGCAGTACTTC. Translated, it gives CASSPGLGVYEQYF.

This clonotype was observed many times. The rearrangement links TRBV6-5 to TRBJ2-1, with D possibly matching TRBD2 (6 bases). CDR1 MNHEY and CDR2 SVGAGI come from the germline V gene. CDR3 length: 14 residues. Deletions cut 2 bases from V and 8 bases from J, with 13 bases between. Written as DNA, the CDR3 is TGTGCCAGCAGTTACCGTCTCGGGAGCCATGAGCAGTTCTTC. Translated: CASSYRLGSHEQFF.

This clonotype was seen repeatedly, ten times or more. The chain links TRBV14 to TRBJ2-1; D gene ambiguous. The CDR3 has 14 residues. Trimming removed 4 bases from V and 10 bases from J, with 17 bases in between. The germline CDR1 and CDR2 sequences are SGHDN and FVKESK. The CDR3 DNA reads as TGTGCCAGCAGCCGGAGACCACTCGGCCGGGAGCAGTTCTTC. Translated: CASSRRPLGREQFF. The full variable domain, in which reference TRBV14 and TRBJ2-1 provide the parts outside the CDR3, is EAGVTQFPSHSVIEKGQTVTLRCDPISGHDNLYWYRRVMGKEIKFLLHFVKESKQDESGMPNNRFLAERTGGTYSTLKVQPAELEDSGVYFCASSRRPLGREQFFGPGTRLTVL.

By share of the sample, this clonotype is medium-sized. V gene TRBV7-2 combines with J gene TRBJ2-3; TRBD1 matches 7 bases. The CDR3 is 16 residues long. The germline CDR1 and CDR2 sequences are SGHTA and FQGNSA. The V segment lost 5 bases and the J segment 11 bases; nucleotides outside the gene matches: 19. The chain's CDR3 is CASSDPDREWVIGQYF. As DNA, the CDR3 is TGTGCCAGCAGCGATCCTGACAGGGAGTGGGTCATTGGGCAGTATTTT.

This clonotype showed up many times. V usage is TRBV7-9 and J usage is TRBJ2-1; D gene uncertain. The CDR3 extends over 15 amino acids. Germline-derived CDR1 and CDR2 are SEHNR and FQNEAQ (reference sequence). Trimming took off 2 bases at V and 7 bases at J, with 15 bases between the two ends. For the CDR3, the DNA is TGTGCCAGCAGCTTACTAGGGCTGGAAAAAAATGAGCAGTTCTTC. It yields the protein CASSLLGLEKNEQFF.